This TCR beta chain was recorded in a study of blood T cell repertoires in COVID-19. As for the study in general: Specimens from acute and convalescent COVID-19 originated in the United States, Italy and Spain. The cDNA or gDNA used as material had been derived from T cells, B-cell-depleted T cells, or PBMCs.

Original processing methods: The authors estimated nucleated cell counts from reference gene primer amplification. Sequencing used immunoSEQ multiplex PCR; TCRdb keeps in-frame clones, though not all of them. V, J and clone size are those of that table, while D and trimming were read from the DNA. The data contain 77,000 or so clones, roughly 89% of them singletons. Germline CDR1 reads SQVTM; CDR2 reads ANQGSEA. CDR3 length: 11 amino acids. V gave up 4 bases and J gave up 7 bases, with 10 bases separating them. The rearrangement joins TRBV29-1 to TRBJ1-2, with D possibly being TRBD1 (5 bases). This TCR derives from a man aged 45 to 65 with active COVID-19. Input material: peripheral blood. The CDR3 sequence is CSVGGGGGYTF. The DNA for the CDR3 is TGCAGCGTTGGGGGCGGGGGTGGCTACACCTTC. Drawing the rest from reference TRBV29-1 and TRBJ1-2, the complete variable domain is SAVISQKPSRDICQRGTSLTIQCQVDSQVTMMFWYRQQPGQSLTLIATANQGSEATYESGFVIDKFPISRPNLTFSTLTVSNMSPEDSSIYLCSVGGGGGYTFGSGTRLTVV.